The 24 T cell receptor beta chains listed next were all sequenced from one sample in a study of radiation and T cells in renal cell carcinoma. The table came from immunoSEQ multiplex PCR; TCRdb's copy has only in-frame clones and leaves some out. The sample has 150,000 or so clones, about 85% seen once. Sample time point: baseline pretreatment blood. Treatment specified: 15 Gy SBRT to primary tumor, nephrectomy 4 weeks later. Sequences were derived from blood, sampled from a patient whose treatment included radiotherapy and nephrectomy. These TCRs come from a woman aged 70-85 years with renal cell carcinoma.

The rearrangement joins TRBV27 to TRBJ1-2, with D hard to call. From germline, CDR1 is MNHEY and CDR2 SMNVEV (reference sequence). The CDR3 extends over 14 amino acids. V was cut by 6 bases and J by 2 bases, with 13 bases left in between. CDR3 amino acids: CASRDLYRNYGYTF. CDR3 bases: TGTGCCAGCAGGGACTTATACCGGAACTATGGCTACACCTTC.

This chain connects TRBV6-5 to TRBJ1-6, with D possibly matching TRBD1 (6 bases). Germline CDR1 MNHEY, CDR2 SVGAGI. V lost 5 bases, J lost 10 bases, and 15 bases lay in between. The CDR3 sequence is 14 residues long. CDR3 coding DNA: TGTGCCAGCAGTGCCGCAGGGGAACGGTCACCCCTCCACTTT. As protein: CASSAAGERSPLHF.

This chain joins TRBV11-3 and TRBJ1-1; D call uncertain. The length of the CDR3 is 11 residues. Germline V gives CDR1 SGHNT, CDR2 YENEEA. V lost 1 base to trimming and J lost 9 bases, with 6 bases between them. CDR3 DNA sequence: TGTGCCAGCAGCTTAGGAGGGCAAGCTTTCTTT. Protein sequence: CASSLGGQAFF. The full variable domain, rest sourced from reference TRBV11-3 and TRBJ1-1, is EAGVVQSPRYKIIEKKQPVAFWCNPISGHNTLYWYLQNLGQGPELLIRYENEEAVDDSQLPKDRFSAERLKGVDSTLKIQPAELGDSAVYLCASSLGGQAFFGQGTRLTVV.

The chain combines TRBV7-9 with TRBJ2-7; D perhaps matches TRBD2 (5 bases). There are 14 residues in the CDR3. Trimming shortened V by 5 bases and J by 2 bases, and 13 bases separated the two germline ends. Germline V lookup: CDR1 SEHNR, CDR2 FQNEAQ (reference sequence). CDR3 DNA sequence: TGTGCCAGCAGCATAACCGGGGTTCCCTACGAGCAGTACTTC. This encodes CASSITGVPYEQYF.

The chain recombines TRBV27 with TRBJ1-1; D is undetermined. The length of the CDR3 is 14 residues. V was pared by 5 bases and J by 1 base, with 11 bases between. The germline V gene encodes CDR1 MNHEY and CDR2 SMNVEV (reference sequence). CDR3 nucleotides: TGTGCCAGCAGTGCCTGGCACACGAACACTGAAGCTTTCTTT. Its protein is CASSAWHTNTEAFF.

The V call is TRBV7-3, the J call TRBJ1-1, with a tentative D call TRBD1 (5 bases). The V end was cut by 5 bases, the J end by 1 base, with 14 bases between. Germline CDR1 and CDR2: SGHTA and FQGTGA. The CDR3 covers 15 residues. CDR3 sequence (DNA): TGTGCCAGCAGCGAAACTCGGGACGGGAACACTGAAGCTTTCTTT. This sequence encodes CASSETRDGNTEAFF.

This rearrangement joins TRBV5-1 to TRBJ2-5; a possible D gene is TRBD1 (5 bases). CDR3 size: 14 residues. Germline-derived CDR1 and CDR2 are SGHRS and YFSETQ. The germline V and J ends were trimmed by 0 bases and 3 bases, with 9 bases remaining between them. CDR3 residues: CASSLDRHEETQYF. The CDR3, as DNA: TGCGCCAGCAGCTTGGACAGGCATGAAGAGACCCAGTACTTC.

The V call is TRBV25-1, the J call TRBJ1-1, with 9 bases aligning to TRBD1. This CDR3 spans 13 amino acids. The ends lost 4 bases at V and 7 bases at J; junction bases unmatched: 4. CDR1 MGHDK and CDR2 SYGVNS come from the germline V gene. In DNA form, the CDR3 reads TGTGCCAGCAGTGTGACAGGGGGACTTGAAGCTTTCTTT. This codes for CASSVTGGLEAFF. The full variable domain, with the rest looked up from reference TRBV25-1 and TRBJ1-1, is EADIYQTPRYLVIGTGKKITLECSQTMGHDKMYWYQQDPGMELHLIHYSYGVNSTEKGDLSSESTVSRIRTEHFPLTLESARPSHTSQYLCASSVTGGLEAFFGQGTRLTVV.

The chain carries TRBV14 and TRBJ2-7; 7 bases agree with TRBD1. CDR3 length: 13 residues. J gave up 0 bases and V 4 bases, and 0 bases lay outside the gene matches. Germline assignment: CDR1 SGHDN and CDR2 FVKESK. Here the CDR3 DNA reads TGTGCCAGCAGCCGACAGGGCTCCTACGAGCAGTACTTC. Encoded protein: CASSRQGSYEQYF. Combining the CDR3 with reference TRBV14 and TRBJ2-7 gives the whole variable domain EAGVTQFPSHSVIEKGQTVTLRCDPISGHDNLYWYRRVMGKEIKFLLHFVKESKQDESGMPNNRFLAERTGGTYSTLKVQPAELEDSGVYFCASSRQGSYEQYFGPGTRLTVT.

The chain employs TRBV7-8 and TRBJ1-6, with 7 nucleotides matching TRBD1. CDR1 and CDR2 from the germline V gene are SGHVS and FQNEAQ. V dropped 1 base and J dropped 0; count of bases not matched to a gene: 3. The CDR3 consists of 17 residues. The CDR3 DNA reads TGTGCCAGCAGCTTAGAGACAGGGCCCTCCTATAATTCACCCCTCCACTTT. It encodes CASSLETGPSYNSPLHF. Drawing the rest from reference TRBV7-8 and TRBJ1-6, the complete variable domain is GAGVSQSPRYKVAKRGQDVALRCDPISGHVSLFWYQQALGQGPEFLTYFQNEAQLDKSGLPSDRFFAERPEGSVSTLKIQRTQQEDSAVYLCASSLETGPSYNSPLHFGNGTRLTVT.

The gene calls are TRBV4-3 and TRBJ1-4; 7 bases line up with TRBD1. In germline, CDR1 is LGHNA, CDR2 YSLEER. The CDR3 consists of 16 residues. The V segment lost 3 bases and the J segment 3 bases; nucleotides outside the gene matches: 7. DNA of the CDR3: TGCGCCAGCAGCCAGAGGAGGCAGGGGGCTAATGAAAAACTGTTTTTT. This sequence encodes CASSQRRQGANEKLFF.

J is TRBJ2-1 and V is TRBV10-1; no definite D call. The CDR3 extends over 12 amino acids. Germline V gene lookup returns CDR1 WNHNN and CDR2 SYGVQD (reference sequence). Trimming removed 6 bases from V and 5 bases from J, with 8 bases in between. The CDR3 region has the DNA TGCGCCAGCAGGGCCCTGAACAATGAGCAGTTCTTC. This gives the protein CASRALNNEQFF.

The J gene is TRBJ1-4, the V gene TRBV28, with D possibly TRBD1 on 6 matching bases. V gave up 6 bases and J gave up 0 bases, with 14 bases separating them. The CDR3 runs to 16 residues. CDR1 is MDHEN, CDR2 SYDVKM, per germline. The CDR3 nucleotides are TGTGCCAGCAGGATTCAGGGGATAGCAACTAATGAAAAACTGTTTTTT. This encodes CASRIQGIATNEKLFF. Based on the CDR3 plus reference TRBV28 and TRBJ1-4, the full variable domain is DVKVTQSSRYLVKRTGEKVFLECVQDMDHENMFWYRQDPGLGLRLIYFSYDVKMKEKGDIPEGYSVSREKKERFSLILESASTNQTSMYLCASRIQGIATNEKLFFGSGTQLSVL.

This clone was seen once. The CDR3 spells CASSRTGHPMTEAFF. The CDR3 region has the DNA TGTGCCAGCAGTCGGACGGGACATCCTATGACTGAAGCTTTCTTT. V usage is TRBV28 and J usage is TRBJ1-1; possible D gene TRBD1, 6 bases. Per germline, CDR1 MDHEN and CDR2 SYDVKM. The CDR3 totals 15 residues. The V and J ends lost 5 bases and 5 bases respectively, with 18 bases between them.

This clone was seen a few times. The gene calls are TRBV5-1 and TRBJ1-1; 8 nucleotides line up with TRBD1. Germline V gene data show CDR1 as SGHRS and CDR2 as YFSETQ. Trimming at V came to 4 bases and at J to 1 base, leaving 3 bases not matched to a gene. CDR3 length: 14 amino acids. In nucleotides, the CDR3 is TGCGCCAGCAGCAAGGGACAGGCGAACACTGAAGCTTTCTTT. Translating gives CASSKGQANTEAFF.

The chain recombines TRBV7-3 with TRBJ2-7; 7 bases are a match to TRBD2. Germline-derived CDR1 and CDR2 are SGHTA and FQGTGA. This CDR3 contains 15 residues. V gave up 1 base and J gave up 2 bases; unmatched junction bases: 5. The CDR3 loop reads CASSLRRRGTYEQYF. The CDR3 nucleotides read TGTGCCAGCAGCTTAAGACGGCGGGGGACCTACGAGCAGTACTTC.

DNA for the CDR3: TGTGCCAGCAGCCGAGCGGGGGGGTTAACAGATACGCAGTATTTT. This sequence encodes CASSRAGGLTDTQYF. V is TRBV9 and J is TRBJ2-3; 10 bases are shared with TRBD2. The germline CDR1 and CDR2 sequences are SGDLS and YYNGEE. CDR3 size: 15 residues. With V trimmed by 4 bases and J by 3 bases, 5 bases remained unmatched.

This clone was found a few times. The chain uses TRBV19 and TRBJ2-1; 8 bases align to TRBD2. The trim removed 1 base at V and 8 bases at J, leaving 7 bases unmatched. Germline V gene sequence: CDR1 LNHDA, CDR2 SQIVND (reference sequence). The CDR3 loop spans 15 amino acids. The CDR3 protein is CASSIGGSGVDEQFF. In DNA form, the CDR3 reads TGTGCCAGTAGTATAGGGGGTAGCGGGGTCGATGAGCAGTTCTTC.

V and J are TRBV7-2 and TRBJ1-1, with TRBD1 matching 7 bases. In germline, CDR1 is SGHTA, CDR2 FQGNSA. The CDR3 sequence is 16 residues long. Losses at the gene ends were 5 bases for V and 0 bases for J; bases not matched to a gene: 9. CDR3 in amino acids: CASSPSVGTVNTEAFF. The CDR3 nucleotides are TGTGCCAGCAGCCCCTCGGTGGGGACAGTGAACACTGAAGCTTTCTTT.

V is TRBV6-6 and J is TRBJ1-4, with 7 bases identical to TRBD1. This CDR3 has 14 amino acids. In germline, CDR1 is MNHNY, CDR2 SVGAGI (reference sequence). With V trimmed by 2 bases and J by 5 bases, 2 bases remained unmatched. The CDR3 sequence is CASSYGTVNEKLFF. For the CDR3, the DNA is TGTGCCAGCAGTTACGGGACAGTGAATGAAAAACTGTTTTTT.

This clone appeared a few times. The chain is built from TRBV14 and TRBJ1-5, with TRBD1 identical over 10 bases. This CDR3 spans 16 amino acids. The germline V gene encodes CDR1 SGHDN and CDR2 FVKESK. V gave up 4 bases and J gave up 6 bases; unmatched junction bases: 9. CDR3 in DNA: TGTGCCAGCAGCCTTTTGACAGGGGGCGCAGGTCAGCCCCAGCATTTT. Protein: CASSLLTGGAGQPQHF.

V and J are TRBV7-3 and TRBJ2-5, with D perhaps matching TRBD1 (7 bases). Looked up from germline, CDR1 is SGHTA and CDR2 is FQGTGA. The CDR3 runs to 16 residues. V shed 2 bases and J shed 4 bases, with 17 bases lying between them. This CDR3 is CASSLGLRGEGETQYF. The CDR3 bases are TGTGCCAGCAGCTTAGGTCTCAGGGGGGAAGGAGAGACCCAGTACTTC.

The rearrangement links TRBV19 to TRBJ1-5; D gene uncertain. Germline V CDR1 and CDR2: LNHDA, SQIVND (reference sequence). This CDR3 contains 13 residues. Trimming pared 7 bases from V and 1 base from J, leaving 8 bases between. The CDR3 loop is CASNEKSNQPQHF. DNA of the CDR3: TGTGCCAGTAACGAGAAGAGCAATCAGCCCCAGCATTTT.

The V call is TRBV11-2, the J call TRBJ1-6; maybe TRBD1 (5 bases). CDR1 is SGHAT, CDR2 FQNNGV, per germline. V was clipped by 10 bases and J by 6 bases, with 16 bases between them. The CDR3 is made up of 14 amino acids. Here the CDR3 DNA reads TGTGCCACCCAGGCGGGACGGCCTAATTCACCCCTCCACTTT. Residues: CATQAGRPNSPLHF. Variable domain in full (rest from reference TRBV11-2 and TRBJ1-6): EAGVAQSPRYKIIEKRQSVAFWCNPISGHATLYWYQQILGQGPKLLIQFQNNGVVDDSQLPKDRFSAERLKGVDSTLKIQPAKLEDSAVYLCATQAGRPNSPLHFGNGTRLTVT.